This is a list of T cell receptor beta chains from one sample in a study of T cell changes during pregnancy in multiple sclerosis. Sequencing used immunoSEQ multiplex PCR; TCRdb keeps in-frame clones, though not all of them. Altogether approximately 85,000 clones are present, approximately 94% being singletons, with the ten largest covering about 2.3%. The sample in question was peripheral blood, obtained in the third trimester of pregnancy. The source of these receptors is a female donor with multiple sclerosis, enrolled in a pregnancy study. Each CDR3 is given with its conserved first and last residue. D genes are given only for firm matches. Clone sizes are given selectively: once, few, many, or a class where the clone is expanded.

d_gene,j_gene,v_gene,abundance,len,CDR3aa,CDR3nt
.,TRBJ2-4,TRBV5-8,.,15,CASSLGNRAQDIQYF,TGTGCCAGCAGCTTGGGGAACAGGGCCCAGGACATTCAGTACTTC
.,TRBJ1-3,TRBV4-2,.,17,CASSQAARTASGNTIYF,TGTGCCAGCAGCCAAGCCGCCAGGACAGCCTCTGGAAACACCATATATTTT
TRBD1,TRBJ2-7,TRBV13,.,14,CASSLGTENYEQYF,TGTGCCAGCAGCCTCGGGACAGAGAACTACGAGCAGTACTTC
TRBD1,TRBJ2-3,TRBV2,.,16,CASRMDRGRMADTQYF,TGTGCCAGCAGGATGGACAGGGGGCGCATGGCAGATACGCAGTATTTT
.,TRBJ2-3,TRBV7-6,.,15,CASSLNGGLTDTQYF,TGTGCCAGCAGCTTAAACGGGGGTCTCACAGATACGCAGTATTTT
TRBD1,TRBJ1-2,TRBV5-4,.,15,CASSLDTGGHYGYTF,TGTGCCAGCAGCTTGGATACAGGGGGCCACTATGGCTACACCTTC
.,TRBJ2-7,TRBV19,.,13,CASSDSQRYEQYF,TGTGCCAGTAGTGATAGCCAGCGCTACGAGCAGTACTTC
.,TRBJ1-1,TRBV7-6,.,13,CASAGTMNTEAFF,TGTGCCAGTGCCGGGACAATGAACACTGAAGCTTTCTTT
.,TRBJ1-3,TRBV19,.,15,CASSMGDYSGNTIYF,TGTGCCAGTAGTATGGGGGACTACTCTGGAAACACCATATATTTT
TRBD1,TRBJ1-2,TRBV5-4,.,16,CASSLWGQGARYGYTF,TGTGCCAGCAGCTTGTGGGGACAGGGGGCAAGGTATGGCTACACCTTC
TRBD2,TRBJ2-1,TRBV7-2,once,15,CASSYRGRGSNEQFF,TGTGCCAGCAGCTACCGAGGGCGGGGGTCCAATGAGCAGTTCTTC
TRBD1,TRBJ1-1,TRBV6-4,.,16,CASSEKPGQGNTEAFF,TGTGCCAGCAGTGAAAAACCCGGACAGGGGAACACTGAAGCTTTCTTT
.,TRBJ1-5,TRBV7-2,.,13,CASSGTRDQPQHF,TGTGCCAGCAGCGGGACAAGAGATCAGCCCCAGCATTTT
TRBD2,TRBJ2-1,TRBV6-5,.,15,CASSPSGGYYNEQFF,TGTGCCAGCAGTCCCTCGGGGGGGTACTACAATGAGCAGTTCTTC
TRBD2,TRBJ2-4,TRBV7-3,.,15,CASSLAGGAGNIQYF,TGTGCCAGCAGCTTAGCGGGGGGGGCCGGGAACATTCAGTACTTC
.,TRBJ2-2,TRBV5-1,few,13,CASSLGRDRELFF,TGCGCCAGCAGCCTTGGACGGGATCGGGAGCTGTTTTTT
.,TRBJ1-1,TRBV6-1,.,12,CASRATGGEAFF,TGTGCCAGCAGAGCGACCGGGGGTGAAGCTTTCTTT
.,TRBJ2-7,TRBV2,.,15,CASSEAGAAVYEQYF,TGTGCCAGCAGTGAGGCGGGCGCGGCGGTCTACGAGCAGTACTTC
.,TRBJ1-4,TRBV15,few,14,CASHPGATNEKLFF,TGTGCCTCACATCCCGGGGCAACTAATGAAAAACTGTTTTTT
.,TRBJ2-7,TRBV27,.,16,CASKNWGRAEGHEQYF,TGTGCCAGCAAGAATTGGGGCAGGGCGGAAGGACACGAGCAGTACTTC
.,TRBJ2-7,TRBV2,.,14,CASKIDSFTYEQYF,TGTGCCAGCAAAATTGACAGCTTCACCTACGAGCAGTACTTC
.,TRBJ1-2,TRBV4-1,.,13,CASSQEQSYGYTF,TGCGCCAGCAGCCAAGAACAGTCCTATGGCTACACCTTC
.,TRBJ1-2,TRBV7-9,.,14,CASSLVSSFYGYTF,TGTGCCAGCAGCTTAGTTAGCAGCTTCTATGGCTACACCTTC
.,TRBJ1-6,TRBV13,.,16,CASSLSGGSYNSPLHF,TGTGCCAGCAGCTTATCCGGGGGCTCCTATAATTCACCCCTCCACTTT
TRBD1,TRBJ1-6,TRBV27,once,15,CASRGAGTDNSPLHF,TGTGCCAGCAGGGGCGCTGGGACAGATAATTCACCCCTCCACTTT
TRBD1,TRBJ1-1,TRBV25-1,.,16,CASRVNPGQGNTEAFF,TGTGCCAGCAGGGTCAATCCGGGACAGGGGAACACTGAAGCTTTCTTT
.,TRBJ1-2,TRBV25-1,.,15,CASSVLQGSHYGYTF,TGTGCCAGCAGTGTCCTACAGGGATCCCACTATGGCTACACCTTC
TRBD2,TRBJ2-3,TRBV2,once,18,CASRGVSTSGGRTDTQYF,TGTGCCAGCAGAGGCGTCTCGACTAGCGGGGGGCGCACAGATACGCAGTATTTT
TRBD1,TRBJ1-1,TRBV9,.,16,CASRLGTGGMDTEAFF,TGTGCCAGCAGATTAGGGACAGGGGGTATGGACACTGAAGCTTTCTTT
.,TRBJ2-7,TRBV11-2,few,13,CASSLSGSYEQYF,TGTGCCAGCAGCTTGTCAGGATCGTACGAGCAGTACTTC
TRBD2,TRBJ2-1,TRBV11-1,.,16,CASSRGTSGIHNEQFF,TGTGCCAGCAGCCGCGGGACTAGCGGGATACACAATGAGCAGTTCTTC
TRBD1,TRBJ1-5,TRBV19,.,14,CASRTGSSNQPQHF,TGTGCCAGCAGGACAGGGTCTAGCAATCAGCCCCAGCATTTT
.,TRBJ1-2,TRBV2,.,14,CASSQTGPGYGYTF,TGTGCCAGCAGTCAGACAGGCCCTGGCTATGGCTACACCTTC
TRBD2,TRBJ2-7,TRBV30,.,12,CAWSGTNYEQYF,TGTGCCTGGAGCGGGACTAACTATGAGCAGTACTTC
.,TRBJ2-7,TRBV10-2,.,14,CASSESVEGREQYF,TGCGCCAGCAGTGAGTCGGTTGAGGGGAGGGAGCAGTACTTC
TRBD2,TRBJ2-2,TRBV6-1,few,14,CAIRLAGETGELFF,TGTGCCATCCGACTAGCGGGGGAGACCGGGGAGCTGTTTTTT
TRBD1,TRBJ1-2,TRBV10-3,.,13,CAISEDRDYGYTF,TGTGCCATCAGTGAGGACAGGGACTATGGCTACACCTTC
.,TRBJ1-1,TRBV6-6,.,13,CASKDNLNTEAFF,TGTGCCAGCAAGGACAACTTGAACACTGAAGCTTTCTTT